These 19 T cell receptor beta chains share one sample of origin, sequenced in a study of T cell repertoires in cytomegalovirus infection. TCRdb re-called the reads with MiXCR, one entry per CDR3 protein. The table records 65,000 to 90,000 distinct CDR3 sequences, over 3.5% of them present only once. Sequencing input: PBMCs. Receptor source: a human donor in good health (CMV status not recorded). Some clones in this sample may be carry-over from other donors' samples.

This clonotype came up many times. The chain links TRBV7-2 to TRBJ2-6; D is unresolved. There are 15 residues in the CDR3. The germline V and J ends were trimmed by 1 base and 3 bases, with 7 bases remaining between them. CDR1 and CDR2 (germline): SGHTA, FQGNSA. CDR3: CASSLGGGGANVLTF. CDR3 nucleotide sequence: TGTGCCAGCAGCTTAGGGGGTGGTGGGGCCAACGTCCTGACTTTC. Using reference TRBV7-2 and TRBJ2-6 for the parts outside the CDR3, the full variable domain is GAGVSQSPSNKVTEKGKDVELRCDPISGHTALYWYRQSLGQGLEFLIYFQGNSAPDKSGLPSDRFSAERTGGSVSTLTIQRTQQEDSAVYLCASSLGGGGANVLTFGAGSRLTVL.

This clonotype has a count of ten or more. The V gene is TRBV7-8, the J gene TRBJ2-3; 13 bases line up with TRBD2. Germline loops: CDR1 SGHVS, CDR2 FQNEAQ. The CDR3 totals 16 residues. The J segment lost 2 bases and the V segment lost 3 bases, leaving 2 bases of the junction unmatched. The CDR3, as DNA: TGTGCCAGCAGCTTCGGACTAGCGGGGGACACAGATACGCAGTATTTT. This encodes CASSFGLAGDTDTQYF.

This clonotype has a count of ten or more. The chain carries TRBV4-3 and TRBJ2-6; maybe TRBD1 (6 bases). The ends were cut back, 0 bases at V and 1 base at J, with 7 bases in the middle. This CDR3 has 16 amino acids. Germline CDR1 and CDR2: LGHNA and YSLEER. The CDR3 DNA reads TGCGCCAGCAGCCAAGACCAGGGGTCTGGGGCCAACGTCCTGACTTTC. Translating it yields CASSQDQGSGANVLTF.

This clonotype showed up many times. The chain has TRBV7-2 and TRBJ2-5; no clear D gene. The CDR3 covers 12 residues. Germline V gives CDR1 SGHTA, CDR2 FQGNSA. Trimming shortened V by 5 bases and J by 2 bases, and 6 bases separated the two germline ends. The CDR3 loop is CASSQWQETQYF. The CDR3 nucleotides read TGTGCCAGCAGCCAATGGCAAGAGACCCAGTACTTC.

This clonotype was counted at least ten times. The rearrangement links TRBV11-1 to TRBJ2-3; D remains ambiguous. Between the trimmed V and J ends, which lost 3 bases and 0 bases, there was a span of 7 bases. Germline lookup yields CDR1 SGHAT and CDR2 FQDESV (reference sequence). The CDR3 runs 14 residues. This CDR3 reads CASSFVGSTDTQYF. The CDR3 DNA reads as TGTGCCAGCAGCTTCGTGGGAAGCACAGATACGCAGTATTTT.

This clonotype was seen at least ten times. This sequence joins TRBV7-2 and TRBJ2-7, with 11 bases fitting TRBD2. V trimming: 5 bases; J trimming: 4 bases; junction bases outside the gene matches: 7. This CDR3 region has 15 residues. Germline loops: CDR1 SGHTA, CDR2 FQGNSA. This chain's CDR3 is CASSQGLAARYEQYF. CDR3 coding DNA: TGTGCCAGCAGCCAGGGACTAGCGGCCCGATACGAGCAGTACTTC.

Ten or more counts support this clonotype. The rearrangement uses TRBV7-9 and TRBJ2-1; D unresolved. Per the germline V gene, CDR1 is SEHNR and CDR2 is FQNEAQ (reference sequence). V lost 1 base to trimming and J lost 5 bases, with 6 bases between them. The CDR3 consists of 13 residues. CDR3 coding DNA: TGTGCCAGCAGCTTAGACCTGAACAATGAGCAGTTCTTC. Translating gives CASSLDLNNEQFF.

This clonotype was counted at least ten times. The chain joins TRBV7-2 to TRBJ2-1; D is possibly TRBD2 (6 bases). Germline-derived CDR1 and CDR2 are SGHTA and FQGNSA. V shed 1 base and J shed 5 bases, with 15 bases lying between them. The CDR3 sequence is 16 residues long. The CDR3 loop is CASSLGPAEGHNEQFF. CDR3 nucleotide sequence: TGTGCCAGCAGCTTAGGTCCAGCGGAGGGACACAATGAGCAGTTCTTC.

This clonotype occurred a few times. CDR3 DNA sequence: TGTGCCAGCAGGTCCGAGGGACTAGTTCCCGGGGAGCTGTTTTTT. Protein: CASRSEGLVPGELFF. The chain uses TRBV7-3 and TRBJ2-2; 8 bases match TRBD2. The trim removed 6 bases at V and 6 bases at J, leaving 9 bases unmatched. CDR1 and CDR2 from the germline V gene are SGHTA and FQGTGA. There are 15 residues in the CDR3.

This clonotype was observed many times. This chain joins TRBV7-6 and TRBJ2-1; the match to TRBD2 covers 9 bases. CDR1 is SGHVS, CDR2 FNYEAQ, per germline. J gave up 6 bases and V 5 bases, and 5 bases lay outside the gene matches. The CDR3 is 14 amino acids. CDR3: CASSDSGGVNEQFF. The CDR3 coding sequence is TGTGCCAGCAGCGATAGCGGGGGAGTCAATGAGCAGTTCTTC.

This clonotype was seen at least ten times. The CDR3 DNA sequence: TGTGCCAGCAGCTCTAGCGGAGGCTCCTACAATGAGCAGTTCTTC. Residues: CASSSSGGSYNEQFF. The chain couples TRBV7-2 to TRBJ2-1, with 7 bases that match TRBD2. The ends lost 4 bases at V and 0 bases at J; junction bases unmatched: 3. The CDR3 has 15 residues. Germline loops: CDR1 SGHTA, CDR2 FQGNSA.

To note about this clonotype: Possible read error: a much larger clone is one base away. V and J are TRBV7-9 and TRBJ2-7; D is perhaps TRBD1 (5 bases). This CDR3 spans 13 amino acids. CDR1 SEHNR and CDR2 FQNEAQ come from the germline V gene (reference sequence). V lost 5 bases and J lost 7, with 15 bases in between. The CDR3 DNA reads as TGTGCCAGCAGCCCAAGGACAAGAGTTGAGCAGTACTTC. This encodes CASSPRTRVEQYF.

Ten or more counts support this clonotype. V is TRBV7-2 and J is TRBJ2-3; 7 positions agree with TRBD2. Trimming cost V 2 bases and J 0 bases; bases outside gene matches: 8. Germline V lookup: CDR1 SGHTA, CDR2 FQGNSA. The CDR3 totals 17 residues. The CDR3 reads CASSLYLAVTSTDTQYF. In DNA form, the CDR3 reads TGTGCCAGCAGCTTATATCTAGCGGTAACTAGCACAGATACGCAGTATTTT.

This clonotype was found many times. The chain employs TRBV7-2 and TRBJ1-1; no definite D call. Germline V CDR1 and CDR2: SGHTA, FQGNSA. The CDR3 extends over 12 amino acids. V shed 5 bases and J shed 4 bases, with 8 bases lying between them. CDR3 amino acids: CASSTTITEAFF. The CDR3 nucleotides are TGTGCCAGCAGCACCACAATCACTGAAGCTTTCTTT.

The chain combines TRBV7-9 with TRBJ1-5; 11 bases fit TRBD1. CDR3 size: 15 residues. V lost 6 bases and J lost 11; bases outside the gene matches: 12. CDR1 and CDR2 (germline): SEHNR, FQNEAQ (reference sequence). The CDR3 reads CASSSGQGAATAQHF. CDR3 DNA sequence: TGTGCCAGCAGTTCTGGACAGGGGGCTGCAACGGCCCAGCATTTT.

This clonotype was recorded at least ten times. This chain links TRBV28 with TRBJ1-5; no reliable D call. The V gene's germline CDR1 is MDHEN and CDR2 SYDVKM. Deletions cut 0 bases from V and 2 bases from J, with 8 bases between. The CDR3 has 15 amino acids. The CDR3 DNA reads as TGTGCCAGCAGTTTATGGAGGAGCCGCAATCAGCCCCAGCATTTT. It encodes CASSLWRSRNQPQHF.

This clonotype appeared many times. This sequence joins TRBV6-2 or TRBV6-3 and TRBJ1-5; D remains ambiguous. In germline, CDR1 is MNHEY, CDR2 SVGEGT. The CDR3 totals 14 residues. Between the trimmed V and J ends, which lost 2 bases and 4 bases, there was a span of 9 bases. CDR3 residues: CASSYIQVNQPQHF. The CDR3 nucleotides read TGTGCCAGCAGTTACATCCAAGTAAATCAGCCCCAGCATTTT.

This clonotype was seen many times. The chain couples TRBV7-8 to TRBJ2-3; 8 bases line up with TRBD1. After removal of 6 bases from V and 5 bases from J, the junction contained 7 bases not matched to a gene. The CDR3 runs 14 residues. The germline gives CDR1 SGHVS, CDR2 FQNEAQ. The CDR3 reads CASRQGQEIDTQYF. The DNA of the CDR3 is TGTGCCAGCAGGCAGGGACAGGAGATAGATACGCAGTATTTT.

This clonotype was counted ten times or more. The chain links TRBV7-2 to TRBJ1-6, with D perhaps TRBD1 (5 bases). This CDR3 is 15 amino acids long. V was clipped by 3 bases and J by 7 bases, with 13 bases between them. Germline V gene data show CDR1 as SGHTA and CDR2 as FQGNSA. CDR3 in DNA: TGTGCCAGCAGCTTGACATGGGGGAACAATTCACCCCTCCACTTT. This sequence encodes CASSLTWGNNSPLHF.